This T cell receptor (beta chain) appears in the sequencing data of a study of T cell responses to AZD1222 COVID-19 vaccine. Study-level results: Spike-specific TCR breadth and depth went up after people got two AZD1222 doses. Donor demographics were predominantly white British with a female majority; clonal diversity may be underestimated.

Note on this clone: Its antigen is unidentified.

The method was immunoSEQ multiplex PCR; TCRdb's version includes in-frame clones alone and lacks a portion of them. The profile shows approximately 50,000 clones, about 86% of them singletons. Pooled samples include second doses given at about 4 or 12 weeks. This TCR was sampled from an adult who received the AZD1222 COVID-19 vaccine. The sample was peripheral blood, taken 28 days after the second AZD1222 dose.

CDR3 in DNA: TGTGCCAGCAGTTACGGCGAAACAGGTGGAAAAAGCTACACCTTC. Protein product: CASSYGETGGKSYTF. V usage is TRBV6-2 or TRBV6-3 and J usage is TRBJ1-2; maybe TRBD1 (5 bases). The CDR3 extends over 15 amino acids. Germline V gene data show CDR1 as MNHEY and CDR2 as SVGEGT. Between the trimmed V and J ends, which lost 2 bases and 9 bases, there was a span of 19 bases.